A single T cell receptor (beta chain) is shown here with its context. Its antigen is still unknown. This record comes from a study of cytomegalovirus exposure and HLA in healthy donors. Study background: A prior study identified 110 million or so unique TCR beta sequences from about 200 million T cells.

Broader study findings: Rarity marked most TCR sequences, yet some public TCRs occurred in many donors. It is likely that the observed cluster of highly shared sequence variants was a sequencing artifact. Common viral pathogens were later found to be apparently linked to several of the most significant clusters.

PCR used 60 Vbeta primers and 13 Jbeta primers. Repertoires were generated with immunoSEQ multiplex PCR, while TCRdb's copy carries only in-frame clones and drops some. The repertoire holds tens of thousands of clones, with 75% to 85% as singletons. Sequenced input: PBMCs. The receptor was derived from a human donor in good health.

CDR3 DNA sequence: TGCAGCGGCCGACAGGGTGACTATGGCTACACCTTC. Protein product: CSGRQGDYGYTF. V gene TRBV29-1 combines with J gene TRBJ1-2; TRBD1 agrees at 7 bases. CDR1 is SQVTM and CDR2 is ANQGSEA in the germline V gene. With V trimmed by 7 bases and J by 3 bases, 5 bases remained unmatched. The CDR3 has 12 residues.